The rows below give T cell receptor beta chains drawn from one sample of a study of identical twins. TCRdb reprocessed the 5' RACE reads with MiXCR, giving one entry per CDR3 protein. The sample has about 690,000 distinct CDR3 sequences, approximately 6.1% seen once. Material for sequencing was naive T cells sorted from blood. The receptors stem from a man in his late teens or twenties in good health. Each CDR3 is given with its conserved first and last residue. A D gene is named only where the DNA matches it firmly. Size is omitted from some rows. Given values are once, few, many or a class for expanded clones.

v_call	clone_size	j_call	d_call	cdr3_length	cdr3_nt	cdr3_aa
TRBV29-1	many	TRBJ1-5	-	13	TGCAGCGCTGGACAGTCTAGCAATCAGCCCCAGCATTTT	CSAGQSSNQPQHF
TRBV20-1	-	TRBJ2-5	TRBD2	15	TGCAGTGCTAGACCTACGCGGGAGGTATTAGAGACCCAGTACTTC	CSARPTREVLETQYF
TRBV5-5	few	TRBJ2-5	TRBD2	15	TGTGCCAGCAGGGGGACTAGCGGGATCGGTGAGACCCAGTACTTC	CASRGTSGIGETQYF
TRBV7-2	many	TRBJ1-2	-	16	TGTGCCAGCAGCGGATACAGCAGACTTTCTAACTATGGCTACACCTTC	CASSGYSRLSNYGYTF
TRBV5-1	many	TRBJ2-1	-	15	TGCGCCAGCAGCTTGACGACCGGGATAGAGGCTGAGCAGTTCTTC	CASSLTTGIEAEQFF
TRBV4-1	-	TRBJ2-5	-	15	TGCGCCAGCAGCCAAGCTGGTCAGGCGTGGGAGACCCAGTACTTC	CASSQAGQAWETQYF
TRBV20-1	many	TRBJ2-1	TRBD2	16	TGCAGTGCAGATACTAGCGGGCCGCGCCCTTACAATGAGCAGTTCTTC	CSADTSGPRPYNEQFF
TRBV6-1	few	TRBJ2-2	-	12	TGTGCCAGCAATCCACTAGACCGGGAGCTGTTTTTT	CASNPLDRELFF
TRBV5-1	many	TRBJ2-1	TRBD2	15	TGCGCCAGCACCATGGGGACTAGCGGCTACAATGAGCAGTTCTTC	CASTMGTSGYNEQFF
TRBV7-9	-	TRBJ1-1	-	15	TGTGCCAGCAGCACAACACGTCAGGGGCTCCCTGAAGCTTTCTTT	CASSTTRQGLPEAFF
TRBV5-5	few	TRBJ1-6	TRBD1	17	TGTGCCAGCAGCTCTCATTTCGGGACAGGGTGGGATTCACCCCTCCACTTT	CASSSHFGTGWDSPLHF
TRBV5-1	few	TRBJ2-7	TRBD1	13	TGCGCCAGCAGCTCGGACAGGTCGCTGGAGCAGTACTTC	CASSSDRSLEQYF
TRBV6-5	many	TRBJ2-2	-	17	TGTGCCAGCAGTTACTCGCAGCGACAACAAAACACCGGGGAGCTGTTTTTT	CASSYSQRQQNTGELFF
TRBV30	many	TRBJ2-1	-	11	TGTGCCTGGAGTGGTGCCAATGAGCAGTTCTTC	CAWSGANEQFF
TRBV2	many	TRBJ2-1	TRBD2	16	TGTGCGACCCGGGGAGTTCTAGCGGGGTCCTACAATGAGCAGTTCTTC	CATRGVLAGSYNEQFF
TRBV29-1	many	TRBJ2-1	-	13	TGCAGCCTGGGGGTCGCAGGACGGAATGAGCAGTTCTTC	CSLGVAGRNEQFF
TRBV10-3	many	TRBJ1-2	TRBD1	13	TGTGCCATTACGCTGGACAGGGGAAATGGCTACACCTTC	CAITLDRGNGYTF
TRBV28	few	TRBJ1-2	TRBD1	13	TGTGCCAGCATTCGGGCAGGGGGCGAGGGCTACACCTTC	CASIRAGGEGYTF
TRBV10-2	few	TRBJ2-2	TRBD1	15	TGCGCCAGCAGAGGTAGGGGGCTTGACACCGGGGAGCTGTTTTTT	CASRGRGLDTGELFF